This T cell receptor beta chain was documented in a study of blood T cell repertoires in COVID-19. Per germline, CDR1 MNHEY and CDR2 SVGAGI. The CDR3 is made up of 15 amino acids. The germline V and J ends were trimmed by 6 bases and 0 bases, with 11 bases remaining between them. Produced via immunoSEQ multiplex PCR; TCRdb's table is partial and in-frame only. Among 250,000 to 300,000 clones listed, approximately 86% were seen once. The sequence derives from a woman in her seventies with COVID-19, enrolled during active disease. V and J are TRBV6-5 and TRBJ2-2; D perhaps matches TRBD1 (5 bases). Source material: peripheral blood. CDR3 sequence: CASRGLPANTGELFF. CDR3 coding DNA: TGTGCCAGCAGGGGGCTACCCGCGAACACCGGGGAGCTGTTTTTT.